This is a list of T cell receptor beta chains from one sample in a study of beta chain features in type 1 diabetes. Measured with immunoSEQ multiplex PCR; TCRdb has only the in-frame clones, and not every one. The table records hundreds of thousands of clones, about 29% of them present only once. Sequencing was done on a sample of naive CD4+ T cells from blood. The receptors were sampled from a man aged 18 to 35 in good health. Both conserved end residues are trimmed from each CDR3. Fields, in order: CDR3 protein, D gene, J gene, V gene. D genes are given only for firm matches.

cdr3_aa: ASSLKSGGSEAF; d_call: .; j_call: TRBJ1-1; v_call: TRBV7-3
cdr3_aa: ASSRGTGGAGVGDTQY; d_call: TRBD1; j_call: TRBJ2-3; v_call: TRBV4-3
cdr3_aa: ASSDLSDTQY; d_call: .; j_call: TRBJ2-3; v_call: TRBV9
cdr3_aa: ASSSISYEQY; d_call: .; j_call: TRBJ2-7; v_call: TRBV6-5
cdr3_aa: ASSLEGELF; d_call: .; j_call: TRBJ1-4; v_call: TRBV5-6
cdr3_aa: ASSQVIGTSPYNEQF; d_call: TRBD2; j_call: TRBJ2-1; v_call: TRBV4-1
cdr3_aa: AWRDRGTGELF; d_call: TRBD1; j_call: TRBJ2-2; v_call: TRBV30
cdr3_aa: ASSVSYEQY; d_call: .; j_call: TRBJ2-7; v_call: TRBV25-1
cdr3_aa: ASSPGDLNYGYT; d_call: .; j_call: TRBJ1-2; v_call: TRBV4-2
cdr3_aa: ASSLGDRVDTEAF; d_call: TRBD1; j_call: TRBJ1-1; v_call: TRBV5-1
cdr3_aa: AWSVGRTSGLAYEQY; d_call: TRBD2; j_call: TRBJ2-7; v_call: TRBV30
cdr3_aa: ASSFASATDTQY; d_call: .; j_call: TRBJ2-3; v_call: TRBV7-3
cdr3_aa: ASSRRTGNTEAF; d_call: .; j_call: TRBJ1-1; v_call: TRBV7-9
cdr3_aa: SVEEYRHNTEAF; d_call: .; j_call: TRBJ1-1; v_call: TRBV29-1
cdr3_aa: ASRSPGSYNEQF; d_call: .; j_call: TRBJ2-1; v_call: TRBV7-9
cdr3_aa: ASSPASNTEAF; d_call: .; j_call: TRBJ1-1; v_call: TRBV28
cdr3_aa: ATSSLILGTADTQY; d_call: .; j_call: TRBJ2-3; v_call: TRBV15